These 29 T cell receptor beta chains were all obtained from the same sample, sequenced in a study of T cells in Graves' hyperthyroidism and ophthalmopathy. There were TCR beta CDR3 regions amplified from RNA transcripts. Primed by the HTBI set, a first-round RT-PCR was run on the TCR CDR3. TCRdb fed the multiplex PCR reads into MiXCR, producing one record per CDR3 protein. The sample contains about 290,000 distinct CDR3 sequences, roughly 14% of which appear only once. The sequenced sample was blood. Receptor source: a woman aged 30 to 39 with Graves' hyperthyroidism that later progressed to Graves' ophthalmopathy.

A few counts support this clonotype. A read error may produce the germline difference seen at one junction end. The rearrangement links TRBV28 to TRBJ2-7; 7 bases fit TRBD2. CDR3 length: 15 residues. From germline, CDR1 is MDHEN and CDR2 SYDVKM. The CDR3 protein is CASSLIASGSYEQHF. DNA for the CDR3: TGTGCCAGCAGTTTAATCGCTAGCGGTTCCTACGAGCAGCACTTC.

This clonotype came up many times. V gene TRBV7-2 combines with J gene TRBJ1-6; D uncertain. In germline, CDR1 is SGHTA, CDR2 FQGNSA. The V end lost 5 bases, the J end lost 10 bases, and 21 bases lay between the germline ends. The CDR3 has 16 residues. The CDR3 coding sequence is TGTGCCAGCAGCCCGCATTCCGGGCCCGTGGGGTCACCCCTCCACTTT. It is translated as CASSPHSGPVGSPLHF.

Notes on this clonotype: This may come from a read error, since a much larger clone is one base off. V and J are TRBV6-1 and TRBJ2-1; the match to TRBD2 covers 11 bases. Germline loops: CDR1 MNHNS, CDR2 SASEGT. There are 14 residues in the CDR3. The CDR3 coding sequence is TGTGCCGGCAGAGGGACTAGCGGACCCCATGAGCAGTTCTTC. The encoded protein is CAGRGTSGPHEQFF.

The sample holds many counts of this clonotype. The chain uses TRBV3-1 and TRBJ2-1; tentatively, D is TRBD1 or TRBD2 (5 bases each). The CDR3 has 12 residues. V was shortened by 6 bases and J by 10 bases, with 13 bases between the two germline ends. Germline CDR1 and CDR2: LGHDT and YNNKEL (reference sequence). The CDR3 here is CASRRTGGEQFF. CDR3 nucleotides: TGTGCCAGCAGACGCACAGGAGGCGAGCAGTTCTTC.

This clonotype has only a few counts. This could be a read error, since a much larger clone is one nucleotide away. This likely comes from a read error, as the CDR3 has no conserved phenylalanine or tryptophan at its end. The gene calls are TRBV24-1 and TRBJ2-7; a possible D gene is TRBD2 (6 bases). V lost 5 bases and J 6 bases, leaving 13 bases between the germline ends. The CDR3 is 13 residues long. Germline-derived CDR1 and CDR2 are KGHDR and SFDVKD. In nucleotides, the CDR3 is TGTGCCACCAGTGCCTCGACGGGGGTCGAGCAGTACCTC. Amino acids: CATSASTGVEQYL.

The rearrangement uses TRBV12-3 or TRBV12-4 and TRBJ2-7; a weak D match, TRBD1 (5 bases). The ends were cut back, 3 bases at V and 5 bases at J, with 17 bases in the middle. This CDR3 is built from 15 residues. CDR3 amino acids: CASSFEAGYSNEQYF. The CDR3 DNA reads as TGTGCCAGCAGTTTCGAGGCAGGGTATTCCAACGAGCAGTACTTC.

This clonotype was recorded many times. Here the CDR3 reads CASVAGAHNEQFF. CDR3 coding DNA: TGTGCCAGCGTAGCGGGAGCGCACAATGAGCAGTTCTTC. The chain uses TRBV7-9 and TRBJ2-1; 9 nucleotides match TRBD2. The CDR3 consists of 13 residues. V was clipped by 8 bases and J by 5 bases; unmatched bases: 4. CDR1 and CDR2 (germline): SEHNR, FQNEAQ (reference sequence). Together with reference TRBV7-9 and TRBJ2-1, the CDR3 gives the full variable domain: DTGVSQNPRHKITKRGQNVTFRCDPISEHNRLYWYRQTLGQGPEFLTYFQNEAQLEKSRLLSDRFSAERPKGSFSTLEIQRTEQGDSAMYLCASVAGAHNEQFFGPGTRLTVL.

In this sample, this clonotype turned up many times. The rearrangement uses TRBV12-3 or TRBV12-4 and TRBJ2-7; TRBD2 might be the D (5 bases). The CDR3 sequence is 14 residues long. V lost 1 base and J 0 bases, leaving 7 bases between the germline ends. DNA of the CDR3: TGTGCCAGCAGTTTAGGCGGGTTCTCCTACGAGCAGTACTTC. The encoded protein is CASSLGGFSYEQYF.

Many counts were recorded for this clonotype. V and J are TRBV7-9 and TRBJ1-2, with D perhaps matching TRBD1 (5 bases). Looked up from germline, CDR1 is SEHNR and CDR2 is FQNEAQ (reference sequence). Trimming shortened V by 3 bases and J by 0 bases, and 11 bases separated the two germline ends. This CDR3 comprises 15 residues. CDR3 residues: CASSLGGAANYGYTF. The CDR3 DNA reads as TGTGCCAGCAGCTTGGGGGGAGCAGCTAACTATGGCTACACCTTC.

This clonotype was counted many times. The chain has TRBV12-3 or TRBV12-4 and TRBJ1-2, with TRBD1 matching over 7 bases. V shed 7 bases and J 10 bases; nucleotides not matched to a gene: 9. This CDR3 is built from 12 residues. CDR3: CASNWGGQDYTF. CDR3 coding DNA: TGTGCCAGCAACTGGGGAGGACAGGACTACACCTTC.

The sample holds a few counts of this clonotype. J is TRBJ2-2 and V is TRBV14; D call uncertain. Looked up from germline, CDR1 is SGHDN and CDR2 is FVKESK. CDR3 size: 15 residues. V lost 0 bases, J lost 0 bases, and 5 bases lay in between. The CDR3 reads CASSQDIANTGELFF. The CDR3 DNA is TGTGCCAGCAGCCAAGATATCGCGAACACCGGGGAGCTGTTTTTT.

This clonotype was seen ten or more times. The CDR3 here is CASSLPGTSYEQYF. In DNA, the CDR3 is TGTGCCAGCAGCTTACCCGGGACAAGCTACGAGCAGTACTTC. The rearrangement joins TRBV28 to TRBJ2-7; the D gene is possibly TRBD1 (6 bases). Per the germline V gene, CDR1 is MDHEN and CDR2 is SYDVKM. This CDR3 is built from 14 residues. Trimming pared 6 bases from V and 3 bases from J, leaving 15 bases between.

This sequence joins TRBV4-3 and TRBJ2-2; possibly TRBD1 for D (6 bases). V was pared by 3 bases and J by 0 bases, with 8 bases between. In germline, CDR1 is LGHNA, CDR2 YSLEER. The CDR3 totals 15 residues. In DNA, the CDR3 is TGCGCCAGCAGCCAGGGGACACCGAACACCGGGGAGCTGTTTTTT. Its translation: CASSQGTPNTGELFF.

In its sample, this clonotype was seen many times. The chain uses TRBV5-1 and TRBJ1-1; D is perhaps TRBD1 (5 bases). The CDR3 runs to 15 residues. The germline V and J ends were trimmed by 4 bases and 0 bases, with 13 bases remaining between them. Germline lookup yields CDR1 SGHRS and CDR2 YFSETQ. Here the CDR3 reads CASSGGEGMNTEAFF. The CDR3 DNA sequence: TGCGCCAGCAGCGGGGGAGAGGGCATGAACACTGAAGCTTTCTTT.

This clonotype was counted a few times. A much more abundant neighbour one base away suggests this may be a read error. J is TRBJ1-1 and V is TRBV28, with TRBD1 as a possible D gene (5 bases). Germline CDR1 MDHEN, CDR2 SYDVKM. The ends were cut back, 5 bases at V and 0 bases at J, with 13 bases in the middle. CDR3 size: 15 residues. CDR3 residues: CASSPAKGMNTEAFF. Written as DNA, the CDR3 is TGTGCCAGCAGTCCGGCAAAGGGGATGAACACTGAAGCTTTCTTT.

This clonotype was counted at least ten times. This chain links TRBV5-6 with TRBJ2-3; weak D call: TRBD1 (7 bases). Germline CDR1 and CDR2: SGHDT and YYEEEE. Trimming took 3 bases from V and 1 from J, leaving 15 bases between them. The CDR3 has 16 amino acids. CDR3 amino acids: CASSWGGTAGTDTQYF. CDR3 DNA: TGTGCCAGCAGCTGGGGCGGGACAGCCGGCACAGATACGCAGTATTTT. Combining the CDR3 with reference TRBV5-6 and TRBJ2-3 gives the whole variable domain DAGVTQSPTHLIKTRGQQVTLRCSPKSGHDTVSWYQQALGQGPQFIFQYYEEEERQRGNFPDRFSGHQFPNYSSELNVNALLLGDSALYLCASSWGGTAGTDTQYFGPGTRLTVL.

This chain links TRBV20-1 with TRBJ2-5; 8 bases agree with TRBD2. This CDR3 contains 15 residues. Germline trimming cut 0 bases from V and 2 bases from J; bases unmatched to any gene: 5. Germline CDR1 and CDR2: DFQATT and SNEGSKA (reference sequence). The CDR3 DNA reads TGCAGTGCTAGAGATAGCGGGGTACTACAAGAGACCCAGTACTTC. The encoded protein is CSARDSGVLQETQYF.

This clonotype was observed many times. DNA of the CDR3: TGTGCCAGCAGCGGGGCCCTAGGATACGAGCAGTACTTC. Amino acid sequence: CASSGALGYEQYF. This chain links TRBV7-2 with TRBJ2-7; D is perhaps TRBD1 (5 bases). The V gene lost 5 bases and the J gene lost 4 bases, with 12 bases spanning the gap. Germline CDR1 is SGHTA and CDR2 is FQGNSA. The length of the CDR3 is 13 residues.

This clonotype appeared many times. V usage is TRBV28 and J usage is TRBJ2-1; tentatively, D is TRBD2 (7 bases). Trimming took 2 bases from V and 3 from J, leaving 11 bases between them. CDR3 length: 15 amino acids. Germline loops: CDR1 MDHEN, CDR2 SYDVKM. The CDR3: CASSLGGGSYNEQFF. The CDR3 DNA is TGTGCCAGCAGTTTAGGGGGCGGGAGCTACAATGAGCAGTTCTTC.

This clonotype was recorded at least ten times. The chain combines TRBV11-2 with TRBJ2-3, with D possibly matching TRBD2 (6 bases). CDR1 SGHAT and CDR2 FQNNGV come from the germline V gene. CDR3 length equals 15 residues. The germline V and J ends were trimmed by 3 bases and 2 bases, with 12 bases remaining between them. In nucleotides, the CDR3 is TGTGCCAGCAGCTTGGACTACACCTACACAGATACGCAGTATTTT. The encoded protein is CASSLDYTYTDTQYF.

This clonotype showed up many times. The rearrangement links TRBV14 to TRBJ2-2; 9 nucleotides agree with TRBD1. The V gene's germline CDR1 is SGHDN and CDR2 FVKESK. The CDR3 length is 15 residues. J was trimmed by 7 bases and V by 1 base; bases with no gene match: 4. CDR3 in DNA: TGTGCCAGCAGCCAAGGGGACAGGGCCGTCGGGGAGCTGTTTTTT. Its protein product is CASSQGDRAVGELFF. Based on the CDR3 plus reference TRBV14 and TRBJ2-2, the full variable domain is EAGVTQFPSHSVIEKGQTVTLRCDPISGHDNLYWYRRVMGKEIKFLLHFVKESKQDESGMPNNRFLAERTGGTYSTLKVQPAELEDSGVYFCASSQGDRAVGELFFGEGSRLTVL.

The chain employs TRBV4-2 and TRBJ1-2; D perhaps matches TRBD1 (5 bases). Germline V lookup: CDR1 LGHNA, CDR2 YNFKEQ. CDR3 length: 15 residues. With 0 bases removed from V and 2 bases from J, the gap between germline ends came to 10 bases. The CDR3 DNA follows: TGTGCCAGCAGCCAAGAGGGACGGTTAAACTATGGCTACACCTTC. It encodes CASSQEGRLNYGYTF.

This clonotype has ten or more counts. The chain joins TRBV4-3 to TRBJ1-1; D call uncertain. Germline values: CDR1 LGHNA, CDR2 YSLEER. The CDR3 totals 16 residues. V was trimmed by 1 base and J by 4 bases, leaving 16 bases between them. The CDR3 nucleotides are TGCGCCAGCAGCCAAGGACCTGGCCTGGCGAGCACTGAAGCTTTCTTT. Translating it yields CASSQGPGLASTEAFF.

This clonotype was seen at least ten times. CDR3 nucleotide sequence: TGTGCCACCAGCAGAGTGGGGTACAATGAAAAACTGTTTTTT. Translated: CATSRVGYNEKLFF. The gene calls are TRBV15 and TRBJ1-4, with D unresolved. Looked up from germline, CDR1 is LNHNV and CDR2 is YYDKDF (reference sequence). The CDR3 covers 14 residues. The V end lost 1 base, the J end lost 5 bases, and 8 bases lay between the germline ends.

This clonotype was recorded many times. The rearrangement links TRBV7-9 to TRBJ2-7; D may be TRBD2 (6 bases). CDR1 and CDR2 (germline): SEHNR, FQNEAQ (reference sequence). Trimming stripped 0 bases from V and 3 bases from J, with 12 bases between. CDR3 length equals 15 residues. CDR3 sequence reads: CASSLAVAGLYEQYF. Here the CDR3 DNA reads TGTGCCAGCAGCTTAGCGGTGGCGGGACTCTACGAGCAGTACTTC.

The chain recombines TRBV2 with TRBJ2-5; 14 bases match TRBD2. CDR3 size: 16 residues. J lost 3 bases, V lost 6 bases, and 6 bases had no gene match. Germline loops: CDR1 SNHLY, CDR2 FYNNEI. CDR3 nucleotides: TGTGCCAGCAGCGGACTAGCGGGGGGAGGTGAAGAGACCCAGTACTTC. The encoded protein is CASSGLAGGGEETQYF. The entire variable domain, with the rest obtained from reference TRBV2 and TRBJ2-5, is as follows: EPEVTQTPSHQVTQMGQEVILRCVPISNHLYFYWYRQILGQKVEFLVSFYNNEISEKSEIFDDQFSVERPDGSNFTLKIRSTKLEDSAMYFCASSGLAGGGEETQYFGPGTRLLVL.

This clonotype was seen a handful of times. V usage is TRBV19 and J usage is TRBJ2-7; TRBD2 agrees at 7 bases. CDR1 and CDR2 (germline): LNHDA, SQIVND (reference sequence). CDR3 size: 15 residues. J lost 5 bases, V lost 11 bases, and 18 bases had no gene match. Here the CDR3 reads CAGSLRGRAGNEQYF. The CDR3 DNA follows: TGTGCCGGTTCCCTTCGGGGGAGGGCGGGTAACGAGCAGTACTTC.

The sample holds many counts of this clonotype. The rearrangement joins TRBV14 to TRBJ2-1; D is unclear. This CDR3 spans 12 amino acids. Germline V gene sequence: CDR1 SGHDN, CDR2 FVKESK. V was cut by 5 bases and J by 4 bases, with 6 bases left in between. The CDR3 loop reads CASSADYNEQFF. The CDR3 DNA reads TGTGCCAGCAGCGCCGATTACAATGAGCAGTTCTTC.

The chain combines TRBV4-1 with TRBJ1-5; D is ambiguous. The CDR3 covers 13 residues. Germline lookup yields CDR1 MGHRA and CDR2 YSYEKL. V gave up 4 bases and J gave up 4 bases, with 8 bases separating them. This CDR3 reads CASSPAENQPQHF. CDR3 bases: TGCGCCAGCAGCCCCGCGGAAAATCAGCCCCAGCATTTT.